This note documents a single TCR beta chain sequence. This clonotype was detected ten times or more. It lacks a known antigen. Per-base quality was not reported, and no clone a single base away is much larger than it. Stable Graves' hyperthyroidism was defined as the absence of progression to ophthalmopathy over 18 months of follow-up. The hyperthyroidism patients were between 18 and 65 years old and newly diagnosed, with a disease duration of less than 2 months. Any patient with an uncontrolled infection, another autoimmune disease, pregnancy or lactation was excluded. Diagnoses were based on clinical symptoms, serum thyroxine and TRAb, thyroid ultrasound and orbital computed tomography. PBMCs were separated from roughly 10 ml of fresh peripheral blood using Ficoll-Paque density gradient centrifugation. Trizol reagent was used to extract total RNA, and RNA quality was then checked on an Agilent 2100 Bioanalyzer.

This sample stems from a study of T cells in Graves' hyperthyroidism and ophthalmopathy (dated by TCRdb to between 2017 and 2020). Regarding the study in general: Peripheral blood samples were taken at the time of initial diagnosis, prior to any treatment. Thyroid tissue and blood T-cell repertoires from more than five Graves' hyperthyroidism patients were also compared in the study. TCR Vbeta CDR3 sequencing of 120 to 150 peripheral blood samples (43 ophthalmopathy, around 80 hyperthyroidism and approximately 17 progressor patients) is reported in the paper. After sampling, hyperthyroidism patients received methimazole starting at 30 mg daily, and ophthalmopathy patients received high-dose intravenous methylprednisolone. An independent validation cohort of under 20 hyperthyroidism patients and roughly 16 patients who later progressed to ophthalmopathy tested prospective prediction of ophthalmopathy. TCR V-J signatures able to tell the groups apart were searched for in a discovery cohort of some 97 patients, of whom under 45 had Graves' ophthalmopathy and under 65 had stable Graves' hyperthyroidism. The approximately 97 discovery patients were randomly divided into training and test sets at a 7:3 ratio. The study at large found these results: Sample size was not statistically predetermined, and blinding of investigators to group allocation was not performed. In validation, the model predicted progression to ophthalmopathy with just under 71% sensitivity and 72% to 85% specificity, a median of 6.5 months before onset. In cross-validation, a model built on a 13 V-J signature told ophthalmopathy apart from stable hyperthyroidism with 85% to 90% sensitivity and approximately 81% specificity, and in testing the same model reached 80%/75%. Most expanded thyroid clonotypes (frequency above 0.001) were also found in blood, which suggests that blood repertoires may mirror thyroid immune responses.

TCR beta CDR3 regions were amplified from RNA transcripts. A first-round RT-PCR of the TCR CDR3 used the HTBI primer set with the Qiagen OneStep RT-PCR kit. Libraries were constructed in a second round of multiplex PCR, after which size selection and purification were carried out. Sequencing of the libraries was done on an Illumina HiSeq2000 using paired-end 100 bp reads. In the authors' own workflow: SOAPnuke was used to process the raw data, removing reads that contained adapters or uncalled bases, had a mean Phred below 15, or lacked an exact match to the constant primer or identifier. COPE v1.2.5 was used to merge high-quality paired reads, and clonotypes were defined as unique nucleotide sequences. MiTCR v1.1 was used to align the clonotypes against IMGT TRBV, TRBD and TRBJ reference segments. Analysis was restricted to V-J combinations with a frequency above 0.0001, which covered approximately 99% of repertoires. The TCS score was defined as F50 (clonal expansion) divided by E x V (chaos), with BLOSUM62-based TCRdist calculated between CDR3 peptides within each V-J. Welch's t-statistics and random forest reduced 500 to 650 V-J features to 13, which were used in a naive Bayes classifier (R e1071). TCRdb handled the public reads itself, with Q25 trimming in fastp and clone calling in MiXCR, and kept productive beta chains. For every CDR3 protein sequence, its rows merge into one entry that carries the most common genes and DNA. TCRdb, not the original authors, processed these V and J calls. The sample includes about 340,000 distinct CDR3 sequences, with around a sixth observed a single time. Jointly, the top ten make up around 47% of the sample.

The receptor's source is a woman in her forties or fifties with Graves' hyperthyroidism. The sample taken for sequencing was blood.

The nucleotide sequence is given as TGTGCCAGCAAGTTAGGGACAGTGAACACTGAAGCTTTCTTT. This is translated as CASKLGTVNTEAFF. The rearranged segments are TRBV2 and TRBJ1-1, with 7 bases aligning to TRBD1. From the germline V gene, CDR1 is SNHLY and CDR2 is FYNNEI. Clipping removes 7 bases from V and 0 bases from J, with 5 as the unmatched junction base count. The CDR3 sequence holds 14 residues, the cysteine and phenylalanine included. Just CDR3 DNA is preserved here, 42 bases in frame from base 1.